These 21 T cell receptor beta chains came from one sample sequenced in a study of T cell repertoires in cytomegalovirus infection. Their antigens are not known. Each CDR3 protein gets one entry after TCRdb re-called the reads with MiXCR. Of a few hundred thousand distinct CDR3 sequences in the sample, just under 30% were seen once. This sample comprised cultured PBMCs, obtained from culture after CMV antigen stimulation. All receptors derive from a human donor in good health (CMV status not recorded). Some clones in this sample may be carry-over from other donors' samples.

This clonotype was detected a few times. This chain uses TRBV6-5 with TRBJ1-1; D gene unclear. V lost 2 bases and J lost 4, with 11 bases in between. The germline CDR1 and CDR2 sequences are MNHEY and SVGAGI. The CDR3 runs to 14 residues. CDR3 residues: CASSYDRRVTEAFF. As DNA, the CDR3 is TGTGCCAGCAGTTACGATCGGCGGGTCACTGAAGCTTTCTTT.

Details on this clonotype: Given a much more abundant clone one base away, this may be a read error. The DNA for the CDR3 is TGTTCCAGCAGCCAAAGAAGGGTAGGGGGTGAAAAACTGTTTTTT. Amino acid sequence: CSSSQRRVGGEKLFF. V gene TRBV7-2 combines with J gene TRBJ1-4; TRBD1 is a possible D gene (6 bases). CDR3 length: 15 residues. CDR1 SGHTA and CDR2 FQGNSA come from the germline V gene. The entire variable domain, with the rest obtained from reference TRBV7-2 and TRBJ1-4, is as follows: GAGVSQSPSNKVTEKGKDVELRCDPISGHTALYWYRQSLGQGLEFLIYFQGNSAPDKSGLPSDRFSAERTGGSVSTLTIQRTQQEDSAVYLCSSSQRRVGGEKLFFGSGTQLSVL.

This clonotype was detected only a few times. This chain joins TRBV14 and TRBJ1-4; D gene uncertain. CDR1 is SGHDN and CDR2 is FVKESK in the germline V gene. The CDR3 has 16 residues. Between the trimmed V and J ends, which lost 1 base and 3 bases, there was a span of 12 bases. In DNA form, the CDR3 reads TGTGCCAGCAGCCAAGTGGGGTCCAAAGCTAATGAAAAACTGTTTTTT. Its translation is CASSQVGSKANEKLFF.

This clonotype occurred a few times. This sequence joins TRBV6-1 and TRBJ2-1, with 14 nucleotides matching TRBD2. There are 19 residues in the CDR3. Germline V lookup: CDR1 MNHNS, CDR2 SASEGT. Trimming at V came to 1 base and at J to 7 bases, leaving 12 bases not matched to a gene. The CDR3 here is CASSEGTSGRSVARNEQFF. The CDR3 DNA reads TGTGCCAGCAGTGAAGGGACTAGCGGGAGGAGTGTGGCAAGGAATGAGCAGTTCTTC.

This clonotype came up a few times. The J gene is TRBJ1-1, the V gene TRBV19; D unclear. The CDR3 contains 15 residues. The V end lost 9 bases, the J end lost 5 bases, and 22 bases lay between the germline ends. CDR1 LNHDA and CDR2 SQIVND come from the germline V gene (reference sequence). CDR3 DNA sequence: TGTGCCAGCTGCCAATTGGGCTCGGCATATACTGAAGCTTTCTTT. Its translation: CASCQLGSAYTEAFF.

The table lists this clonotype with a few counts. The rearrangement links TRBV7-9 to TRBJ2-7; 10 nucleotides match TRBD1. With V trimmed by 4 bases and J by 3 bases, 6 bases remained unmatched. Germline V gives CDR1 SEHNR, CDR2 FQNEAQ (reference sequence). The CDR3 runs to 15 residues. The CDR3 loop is CASSSGTGVFYEQYF. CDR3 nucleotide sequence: TGTGCCAGCAGCTCCGGGACAGGGGTCTTCTACGAGCAGTACTTC. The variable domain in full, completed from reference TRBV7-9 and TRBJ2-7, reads DTGVSQNPRHKITKRGQNVTFRCDPISEHNRLYWYRQTLGQGPEFLTYFQNEAQLEKSRLLSDRFSAERPKGSFSTLEIQRTEQGDSAMYLCASSSGTGVFYEQYFGPGTRLTVT.

CDR3 sequence (DNA): TGTGCCAGCAGTTACGGAGAGGTCTCCTACGAGCAGTACTTC. It specifies CASSYGEVSYEQYF. V is TRBV6-5 and J is TRBJ2-7, with unresolved D. The CDR3 sequence is 14 residues long. Deletions cut 2 bases from V and 0 bases from J, with 8 bases between. The germline V gene has CDR1 MNHEY and CDR2 SVGAGI.

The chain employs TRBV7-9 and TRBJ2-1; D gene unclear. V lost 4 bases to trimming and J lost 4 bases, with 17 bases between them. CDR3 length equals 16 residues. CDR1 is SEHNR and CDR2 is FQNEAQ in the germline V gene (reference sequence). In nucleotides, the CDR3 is TGTGCCAGCAGCTCCACAACTGGCCCTAGATACAATGAGCAGTTCTTC. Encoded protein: CASSSTTGPRYNEQFF.

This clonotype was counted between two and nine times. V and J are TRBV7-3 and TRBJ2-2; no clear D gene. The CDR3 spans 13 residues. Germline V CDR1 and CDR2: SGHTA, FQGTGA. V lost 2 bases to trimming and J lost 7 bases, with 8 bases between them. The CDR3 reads CASSLWTNGELFF. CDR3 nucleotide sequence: TGTGCCAGCAGCTTATGGACGAACGGGGAGCTGTTTTTT. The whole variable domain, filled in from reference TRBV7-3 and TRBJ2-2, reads GAGVSQTPSNKVTEKGKYVELRCDPISGHTALYWYRQSLGQGPEFLIYFQGTGAADDSGLPNDRFFAVRPEGSVSTLKIQRTERGDSAVYLCASSLWTNGELFFGEGSRLTVL.

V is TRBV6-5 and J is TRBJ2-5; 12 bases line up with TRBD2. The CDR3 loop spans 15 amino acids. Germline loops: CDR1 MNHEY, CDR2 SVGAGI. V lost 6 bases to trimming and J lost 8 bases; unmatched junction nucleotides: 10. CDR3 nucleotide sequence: TGTGCCAGCAGCCTTACTAGCGGGGGGCACGGCACCCAGTACTTC. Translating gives CASSLTSGGHGTQYF.

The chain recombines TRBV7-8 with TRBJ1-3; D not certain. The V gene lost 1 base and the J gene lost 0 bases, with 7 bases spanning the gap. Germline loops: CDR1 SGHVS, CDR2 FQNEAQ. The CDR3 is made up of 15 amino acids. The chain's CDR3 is CASSLEDHSGNTIYF. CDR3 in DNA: TGTGCCAGCAGCTTAGAGGACCACTCTGGAAACACCATATATTTT.

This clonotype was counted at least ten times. As DNA, the CDR3 is TGTGCCAGCAGCTTACCAACTAGCGGGGGGGCGAATGAGCAGTTCTTC. Its protein is CASSLPTSGGANEQFF. This chain joins TRBV7-6 and TRBJ2-1, with 13 positions matching TRBD2. The V and J ends lost 2 bases and 7 bases, in that order; junction bases with no gene match: 5. CDR3 length: 16 amino acids. The germline V gene has CDR1 SGHVS and CDR2 FNYEAQ.

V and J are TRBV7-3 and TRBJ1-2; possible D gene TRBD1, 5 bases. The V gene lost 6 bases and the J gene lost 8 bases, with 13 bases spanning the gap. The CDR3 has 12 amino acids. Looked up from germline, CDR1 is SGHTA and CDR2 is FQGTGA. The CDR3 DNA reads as TGTGCCAGCAGGGACCCTAGGGACGGCTACACCTTC. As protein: CASRDPRDGYTF.

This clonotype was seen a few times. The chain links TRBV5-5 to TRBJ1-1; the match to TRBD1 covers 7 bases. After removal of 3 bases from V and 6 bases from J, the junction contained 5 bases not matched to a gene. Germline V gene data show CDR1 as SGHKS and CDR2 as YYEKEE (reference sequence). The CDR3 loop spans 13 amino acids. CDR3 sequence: CASSWQDRPEAFF. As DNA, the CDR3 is TGTGCCAGCAGCTGGCAGGACAGGCCTGAAGCTTTCTTT.

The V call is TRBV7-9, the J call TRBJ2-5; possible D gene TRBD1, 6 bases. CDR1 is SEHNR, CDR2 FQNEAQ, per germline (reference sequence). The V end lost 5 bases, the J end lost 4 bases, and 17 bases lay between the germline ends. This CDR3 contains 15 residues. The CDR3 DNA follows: TGTGCCAGCAGCCTGTCAACAGGGTCGGGAGAGACCCAGTACTTC. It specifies CASSLSTGSGETQYF.

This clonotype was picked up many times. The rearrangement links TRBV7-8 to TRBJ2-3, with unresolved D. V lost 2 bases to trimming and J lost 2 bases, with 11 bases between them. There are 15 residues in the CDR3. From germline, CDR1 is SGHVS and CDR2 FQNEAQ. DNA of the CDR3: TGTGCCAGCAGCTTACCGACCGGGTCCACAGATACGCAGTATTTT. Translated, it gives CASSLPTGSTDTQYF. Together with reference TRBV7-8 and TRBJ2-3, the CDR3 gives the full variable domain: GAGVSQSPRYKVAKRGQDVALRCDPISGHVSLFWYQQALGQGPEFLTYFQNEAQLDKSGLPSDRFFAERPEGSVSTLKIQRTQQEDSAVYLCASSLPTGSTDTQYFGPGTRLTVL.

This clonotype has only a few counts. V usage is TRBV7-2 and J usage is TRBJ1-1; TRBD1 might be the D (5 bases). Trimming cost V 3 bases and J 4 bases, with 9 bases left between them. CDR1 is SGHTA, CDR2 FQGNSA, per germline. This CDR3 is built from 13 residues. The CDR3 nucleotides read TGTGCCAGCAGCTTTGGAGGGGCCACTGAAGCTTTCTTT. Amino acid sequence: CASSFGGATEAFF.

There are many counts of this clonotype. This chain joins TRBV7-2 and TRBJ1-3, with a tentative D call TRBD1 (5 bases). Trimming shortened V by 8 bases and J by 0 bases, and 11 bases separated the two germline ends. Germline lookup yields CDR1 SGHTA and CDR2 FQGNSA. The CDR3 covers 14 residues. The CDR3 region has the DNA TGTGCCAGCCGACAGTTCAACTCTGGAAACACCATATATTTT. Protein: CASRQFNSGNTIYF.

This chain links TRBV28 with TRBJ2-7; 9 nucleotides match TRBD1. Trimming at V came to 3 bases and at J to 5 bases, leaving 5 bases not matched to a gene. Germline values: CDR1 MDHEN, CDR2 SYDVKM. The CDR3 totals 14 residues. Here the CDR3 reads CASSFLDRGNEQYF. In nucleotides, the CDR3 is TGTGCCAGCAGTTTTTTGGACAGGGGCAACGAGCAGTACTTC.

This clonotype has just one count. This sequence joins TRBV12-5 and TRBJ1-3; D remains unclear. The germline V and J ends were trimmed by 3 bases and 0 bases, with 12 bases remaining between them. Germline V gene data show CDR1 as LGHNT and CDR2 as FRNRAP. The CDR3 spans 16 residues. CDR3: CASGFTQVRSGNTIYF. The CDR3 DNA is TGTGCTAGTGGTTTCACGCAGGTTCGCTCTGGAAACACCATATATTTT. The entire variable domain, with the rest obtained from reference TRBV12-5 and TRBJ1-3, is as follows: DARVTQTPRHKVTEMGQEVTMRCQPILGHNTVFWYRQTMMQGLELLAYFRNRAPLDDSGMPKDRFSAEMPDATLATLKIQPSEPRDSAVYFCASGFTQVRSGNTIYFGEGSWLTVV.

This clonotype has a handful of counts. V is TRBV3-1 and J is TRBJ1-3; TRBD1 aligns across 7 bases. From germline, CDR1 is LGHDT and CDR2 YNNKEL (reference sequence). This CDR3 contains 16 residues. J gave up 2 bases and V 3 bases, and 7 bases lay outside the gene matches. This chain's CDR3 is CASSQGTGAAGNTIYF. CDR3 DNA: TGTGCCAGCAGCCAGGGAACAGGGGCCGCTGGAAACACCATATATTTT.